The T cell receptor beta chain described here comes from a study of early T cells in non-severe SARS-CoV-2 infection. Study details: The authors sequenced bulk RNA from unsorted whole blood, leaving chains unpaired.

Germline assignment: CDR1 KGHDR and CDR2 SFDVKD. After removal of 6 bases from V and 6 bases from J, the junction contained 12 bases not matched to a gene. This CDR3 contains 18 residues. Attachment of unique molecular identifiers to individual cDNA molecules was performed. Each CDR3 protein is one row after TCRdb ran MiXCR on the 5' RACE reads. The sample lists about 32,000 distinct CDR3 sequences; roughly 4.2% were seen once. This clonotype was picked up many times. Its specificity is not known. Whole-study findings and limits: Private and CD4 specificities were missed by VDJdb matching, which favored anti-spike CD8 responses.

The rearrangement uses TRBV24-1 and TRBJ2-2; 13 bases fit TRBD2. The sequence was obtained from an adult who was a healthcare worker with PCR-confirmed SARS-CoV-2 infection or an uninfected control (not recorded which). The sequencing sample was made of whole blood. CDR3 nucleotides: TGTGCCACCAGTCCCTTCCGGACTAGCGGGAGTAGTGCCGGGGAGCTGTTTTTT. Translation gives CATSPFRTSGSSAGELFF.